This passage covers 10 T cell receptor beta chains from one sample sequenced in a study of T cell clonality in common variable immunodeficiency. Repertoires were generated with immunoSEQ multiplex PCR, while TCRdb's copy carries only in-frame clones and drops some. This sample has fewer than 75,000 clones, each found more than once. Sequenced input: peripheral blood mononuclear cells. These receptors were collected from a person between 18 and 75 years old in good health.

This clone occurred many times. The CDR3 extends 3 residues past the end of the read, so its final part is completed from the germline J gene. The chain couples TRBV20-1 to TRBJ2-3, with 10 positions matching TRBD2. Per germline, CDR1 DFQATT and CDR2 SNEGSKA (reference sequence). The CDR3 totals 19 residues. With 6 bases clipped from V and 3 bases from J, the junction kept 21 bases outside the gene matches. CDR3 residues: CSAAEGLAGEWGRTDTQYF. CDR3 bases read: TGCAGTGCCGCCGAAGGGCTAGCGGGAGAGTGGGGCCGGACAGATACG.

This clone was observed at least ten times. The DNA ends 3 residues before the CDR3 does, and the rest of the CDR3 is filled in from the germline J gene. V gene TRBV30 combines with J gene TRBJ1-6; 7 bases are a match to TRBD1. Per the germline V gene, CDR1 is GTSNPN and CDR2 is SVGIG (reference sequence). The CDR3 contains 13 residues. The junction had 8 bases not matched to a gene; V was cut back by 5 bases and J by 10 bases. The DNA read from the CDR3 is TGTGCCTGGGGCGTCACAGGGGTCTCACCC. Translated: CAWGVTGVSP. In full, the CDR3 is CAWGVTGVSPLHF.

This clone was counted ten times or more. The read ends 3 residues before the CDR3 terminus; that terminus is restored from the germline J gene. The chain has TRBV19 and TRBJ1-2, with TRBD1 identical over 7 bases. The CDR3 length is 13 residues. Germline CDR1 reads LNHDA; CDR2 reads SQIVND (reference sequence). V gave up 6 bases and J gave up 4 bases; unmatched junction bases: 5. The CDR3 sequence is CASRTGQSYGYTF. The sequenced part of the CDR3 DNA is TGTGCCAGTAGGACGGGACAGTCCTATGGC.

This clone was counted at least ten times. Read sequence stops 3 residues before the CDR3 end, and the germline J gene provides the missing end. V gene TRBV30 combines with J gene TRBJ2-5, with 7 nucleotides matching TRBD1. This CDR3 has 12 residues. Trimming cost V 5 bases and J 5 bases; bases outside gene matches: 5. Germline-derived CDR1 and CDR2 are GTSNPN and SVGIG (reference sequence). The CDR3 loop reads CAWLDRDETQYF. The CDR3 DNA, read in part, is TGTGCCTGGCTAGACAGGGACGAGACC.

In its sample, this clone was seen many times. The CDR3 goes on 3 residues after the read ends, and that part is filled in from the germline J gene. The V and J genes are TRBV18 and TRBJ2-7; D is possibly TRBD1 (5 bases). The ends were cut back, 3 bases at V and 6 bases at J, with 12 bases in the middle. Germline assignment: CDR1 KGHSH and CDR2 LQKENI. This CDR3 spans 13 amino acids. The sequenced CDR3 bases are TGTGCCAGCTCACCGCAGCAGGGTGGCGAG. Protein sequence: CASSPQQGGE. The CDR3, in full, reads CASSPQQGGEQYF. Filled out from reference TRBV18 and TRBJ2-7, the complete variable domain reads NAGVMQNPRHLVRRRGQEARLRCSPMKGHSHVYWYRQLPEEGLKFMVYLQKENIIDESGMPKERFSAEFPKEGPSILRIQQVVRGDSAAYFCASSPQQGGEQYFGPGTRLTVT.

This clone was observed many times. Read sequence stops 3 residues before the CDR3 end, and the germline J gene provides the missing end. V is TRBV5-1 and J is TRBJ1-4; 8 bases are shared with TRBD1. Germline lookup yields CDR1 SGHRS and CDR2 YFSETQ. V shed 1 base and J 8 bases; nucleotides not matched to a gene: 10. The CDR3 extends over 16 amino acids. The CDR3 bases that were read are TGCGCCAGCAGCTTGTCGACAGGGGACTATTGGGAAAAA. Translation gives CASSLSTGDYWEK. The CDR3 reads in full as CASSLSTGDYWEKLFF.

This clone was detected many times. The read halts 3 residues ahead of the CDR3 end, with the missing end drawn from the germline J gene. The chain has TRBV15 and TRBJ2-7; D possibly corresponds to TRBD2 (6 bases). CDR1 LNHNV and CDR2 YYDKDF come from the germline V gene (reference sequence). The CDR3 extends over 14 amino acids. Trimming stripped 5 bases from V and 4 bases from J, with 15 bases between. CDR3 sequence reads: CATSPRRGLYEQYF. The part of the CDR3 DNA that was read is TGTGCCACCAGCCCCCGGCGGGGACTTTACGAG.

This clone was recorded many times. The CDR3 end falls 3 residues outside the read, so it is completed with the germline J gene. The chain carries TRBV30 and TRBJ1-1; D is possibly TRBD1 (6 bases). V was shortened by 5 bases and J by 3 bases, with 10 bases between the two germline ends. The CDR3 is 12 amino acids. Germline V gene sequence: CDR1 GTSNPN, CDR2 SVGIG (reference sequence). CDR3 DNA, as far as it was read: TGTGCCTGGGCCGGGGGGCACACTGAA. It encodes CAWAGGHTE. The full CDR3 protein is CAWAGGHTEAFF.

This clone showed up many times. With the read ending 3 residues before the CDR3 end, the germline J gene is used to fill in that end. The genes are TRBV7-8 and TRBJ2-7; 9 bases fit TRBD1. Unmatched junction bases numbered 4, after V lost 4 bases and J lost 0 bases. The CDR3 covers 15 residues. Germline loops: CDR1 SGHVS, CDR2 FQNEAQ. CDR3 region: CASSSGGQGSYEQYF. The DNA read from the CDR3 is TGTGCCAGCAGCTCGGGGGGACAGGGCTCCTACGAG.

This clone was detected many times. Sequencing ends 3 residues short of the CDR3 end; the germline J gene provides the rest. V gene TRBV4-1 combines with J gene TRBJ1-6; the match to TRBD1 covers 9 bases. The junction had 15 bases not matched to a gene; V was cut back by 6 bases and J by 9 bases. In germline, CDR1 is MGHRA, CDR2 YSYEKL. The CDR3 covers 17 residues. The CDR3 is CASSQFRDRDSGSPLHF. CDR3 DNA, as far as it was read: TGCGCCAGCAGTCAATTCCGGGACAGGGATTCGGGTTCACCC.